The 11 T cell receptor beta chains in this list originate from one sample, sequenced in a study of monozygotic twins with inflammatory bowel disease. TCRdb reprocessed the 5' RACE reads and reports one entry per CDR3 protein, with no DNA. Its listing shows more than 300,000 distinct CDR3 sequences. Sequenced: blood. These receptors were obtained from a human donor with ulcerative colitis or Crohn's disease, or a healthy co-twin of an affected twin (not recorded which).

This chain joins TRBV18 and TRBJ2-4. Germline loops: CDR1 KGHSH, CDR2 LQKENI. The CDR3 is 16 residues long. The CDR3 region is CASSPPGTLAKNIQYF.

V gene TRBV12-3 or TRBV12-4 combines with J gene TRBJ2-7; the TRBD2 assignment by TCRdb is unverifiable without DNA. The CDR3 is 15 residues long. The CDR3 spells CASSFRGTVSYEQYF.

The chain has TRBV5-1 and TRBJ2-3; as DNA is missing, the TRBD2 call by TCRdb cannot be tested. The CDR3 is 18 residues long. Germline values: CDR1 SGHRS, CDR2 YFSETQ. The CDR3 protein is CASSPYGTSGRSTDTQYF.

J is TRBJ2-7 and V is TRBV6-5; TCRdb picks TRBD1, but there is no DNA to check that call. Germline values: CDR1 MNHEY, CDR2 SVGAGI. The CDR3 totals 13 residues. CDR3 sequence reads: CASRSPGSYEQYF.

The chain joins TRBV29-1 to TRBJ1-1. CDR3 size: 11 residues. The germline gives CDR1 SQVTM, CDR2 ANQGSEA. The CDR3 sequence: CSVGFVTEAFF.

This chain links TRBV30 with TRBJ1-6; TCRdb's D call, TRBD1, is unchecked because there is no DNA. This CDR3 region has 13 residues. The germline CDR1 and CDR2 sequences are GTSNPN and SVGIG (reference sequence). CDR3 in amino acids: CAWWVGGQAPLHF.

CDR3 in amino acids: CASSLLQGAFDEQYF. The chain is built from TRBV12-3 or TRBV12-4 and TRBJ2-7; TCRdb designates TRBD1, a call that cannot be tested without DNA. The CDR3 extends over 15 amino acids.

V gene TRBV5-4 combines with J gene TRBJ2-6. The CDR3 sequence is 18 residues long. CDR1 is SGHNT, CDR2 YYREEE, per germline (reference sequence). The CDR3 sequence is CASSLAGLATVGANVLTF.

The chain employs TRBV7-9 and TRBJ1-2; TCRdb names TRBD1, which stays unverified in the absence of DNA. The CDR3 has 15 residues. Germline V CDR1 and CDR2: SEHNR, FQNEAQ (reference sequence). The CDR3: CASSWGRDTYYGYTF. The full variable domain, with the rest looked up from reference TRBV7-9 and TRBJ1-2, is DTGVSQNPRHKITKRGQNVTFRCDPISEHNRLYWYRQTLGQGPEFLTYFQNEAQLEKSRLLSDRFSAERPKGSFSTLEIQRTEQGDSAMYLCASSWGRDTYYGYTFGSGTRLTVV.

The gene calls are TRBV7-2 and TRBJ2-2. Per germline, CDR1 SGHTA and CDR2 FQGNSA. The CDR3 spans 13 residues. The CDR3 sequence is CASSVPFAGELFF. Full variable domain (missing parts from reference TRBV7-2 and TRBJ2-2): GAGVSQSPSNKVTEKGKDVELRCDPISGHTALYWYRQSLGQGLEFLIYFQGNSAPDKSGLPSDRFSAERTGGSVSTLTIQRTQQEDSAVYLCASSVPFAGELFFGEGSRLTVL.

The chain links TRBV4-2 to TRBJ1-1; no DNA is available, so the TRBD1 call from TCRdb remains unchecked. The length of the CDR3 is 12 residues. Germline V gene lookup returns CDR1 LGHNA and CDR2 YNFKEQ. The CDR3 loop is CASRSGGSEAFF.